This T cell receptor beta chain came from a study of T-cell memory formation after mild COVID-19. Germline V gene lookup returns CDR1 SGHRS and CDR2 YFSETQ. Trimming stripped 2 bases from V and 0 bases from J, with 9 bases between. CDR3 length: 14 residues. This clonotype appeared a few times. From the 5' RACE reads, TCRdb called clonotypes with MiXCR, one entry per CDR3 protein. The repertoire includes roughly 240,000 distinct CDR3 sequences, about a sixth of them detected once, and about a fifth sits in the top ten. V gene TRBV5-1 combines with J gene TRBJ2-7, with D unclear. This TCR came from a man younger than 30 who had mild COVID-19 (a few samples of this study predate the infection). Cell type and time point are not known. Sequenced sample: PBMCs or a T cell subset sorted from them (not recorded which). CDR3 loop: CASSFVSPSYEQYF. CDR3 DNA sequence: TGCGCCAGCAGCTTTGTCAGCCCCTCCTACGAGCAGTACTTC.